This TCR beta chain originates from a study of T-cell reconstitution after alpha-beta-depleted transplantation in children. The library targeted TCRbeta and was prepared with unique molecular identifiers. TCRdb passed the PCR reads through MiXCR, listing each CDR3 protein once. The sample has about 610,000 distinct CDR3 sequences; about 10% are singletons. Per the germline V gene, CDR1 is SGHRS and CDR2 is YFSETQ. The CDR3 is 17 amino acids. Trimming cost V 4 bases and J 5 bases; bases outside gene matches: 13. The receptor's source is a human donor who donated a stem cell graft to a child with acute myeloid leukemia. The source was PBMCs from the stem cell graft donor, collected from the stem cell graft. The rearrangement uses TRBV5-1 and TRBJ2-4, with 9 bases matching TRBD2. The CDR3 here is CASSGLAGPGRENIQYF. As DNA, the CDR3 is TGCGCCAGCAGCGGGCTAGCGGGACCGGGAAGAGAAAACATTCAGTACTTC.